This section outlines one T cell receptor (beta chain) sequence together with its context. Germline V gene data show CDR1 as ENHRY and CDR2 as SYGVKD. V shed 0 bases and J 4 bases; nucleotides not matched to a gene: 7. This CDR3 has 17 residues. The data stem from a study of blood T cell repertoires in COVID-19. Across the whole study: Samples came from the United States, Italy and Spain, spanning acute and convalescent COVID-19. Sources were T cells, B-cell-depleted T cells, or PBMCs; the material itself was cDNA or gDNA.

In the authors' methods: Scientists estimated how many nucleated cells there were by amplifying reference gene primers. The data were produced by immunoSEQ multiplex PCR, yet TCRdb's version contains in-frame clones alone and is incomplete. The V and J calls and the clone size are those of that table, but D and trimming were determined from the DNA. The sample shows 35,000 to 45,000 clones, approximately 88% of them seen only once. What was sequenced was peripheral blood. This TCR was sampled from a human donor in a cohort sampled during active COVID-19. The chain couples TRBV10-3 to TRBJ2-3, with 10 bases aligning to TRBD2. Here the CDR3 reads CAISESPSGSSSDTQYF. DNA of the CDR3: TGTGCCATCAGTGAGTCCCCTAGCGGGAGTAGCTCAGATACGCAGTATTTT.